This is a list of T cell receptor beta chains from one sample in a study of T cells in localized non-small cell lung cancer. This table comes from immunoSEQ multiplex PCR, and its TCRdb copy is limited to in-frame clones, with some not included. The data hold about 29,000 clones, with roughly nine tenths observed a single time. Sequenced material: peripheral blood, taken before any cancer treatment. Source of these receptors: a woman aged 35 to 70 with stage I lung adenocarcinoma. The CDR3 runs from the conserved cysteine through the conserved F or W. The order of the fields is V gene, J gene, D gene, clone size, CDR3 DNA, CDR3 protein. A D gene is named only where the DNA matches it firmly. The listing skips clone size in some rows; elsewhere it reads once, few, many or a size class.

V gene: TRBV7-2; J gene: TRBJ2-5; D gene: TRBD1; clone size: -; CDR3 DNA: TGTGCCAGCAGTACAAATTTGGGACAGACAGAGACCCAGTACTTC; CDR3 protein: CASSTNLGQTETQYF
V gene: TRBV4-1; J gene: TRBJ2-5; D gene: TRBD2; clone size: -; CDR3 DNA: TGCGCCAGCAGCCAAGGGCTAGCGGGAATCAAAGAGACCCAGTACTTC; CDR3 protein: CASSQGLAGIKETQYF
V gene: TRBV30; J gene: TRBJ1-1; D gene: -; clone size: -; CDR3 DNA: TGTGCCTGGAGTCCCCGGGGGGACTTAAATGAAGCTTTCTTT; CDR3 protein: CAWSPRGDLNEAFF
V gene: TRBV7-9; J gene: TRBJ2-2; D gene: -; clone size: -; CDR3 DNA: TGTGCCAGCATGGACGGGACCGGGGAGCTGTTTTTT; CDR3 protein: CASMDGTGELFF
V gene: TRBV4-1; J gene: TRBJ2-1; D gene: TRBD1; clone size: -; CDR3 DNA: TGCGCCAGCAGAACTTGGGACAGGGGGCCCAATGAGCAGTTCTTC; CDR3 protein: CASRTWDRGPNEQFF
V gene: TRBV7-2; J gene: TRBJ2-3; D gene: -; clone size: -; CDR3 DNA: TGTGCCAGCAGGTCCGGGGGGCTAGATACGCAGTATTTT; CDR3 protein: CASRSGGLDTQYF
V gene: TRBV2; J gene: TRBJ2-2; D gene: -; clone size: -; CDR3 DNA: TGTGCCAGCAGTGGGGGGGGCAGGGACACCGCCGGGGAGCTGTTTTTT; CDR3 protein: CASSGGGRDTAGELFF
V gene: TRBV7-9; J gene: TRBJ2-1; D gene: -; clone size: -; CDR3 DNA: TGTGCCAGCAGCTCCGGATGGGTCGATGAGCAGTTCTTC; CDR3 protein: CASSSGWVDEQFF
V gene: TRBV10-1; J gene: TRBJ2-1; D gene: -; clone size: -; CDR3 DNA: TGCGCCAGCAGTGAGGGGGGGGCAAGGAATGAGCAGTTCTTC; CDR3 protein: CASSEGGARNEQFF
V gene: TRBV5-6; J gene: TRBJ2-7; D gene: -; clone size: once; CDR3 DNA: TGTGCCAGCAGCAGCCAAACCTACGAGCAGTACTTC; CDR3 protein: CASSSQTYEQYF
V gene: TRBV27; J gene: TRBJ1-6; D gene: -; clone size: -; CDR3 DNA: TGTGCCAGCAGTTTCTCCCCCAAAATAGGCAGAGATAATTCACCCCTCCACTTT; CDR3 protein: CASSFSPKIGRDNSPLHF
V gene: TRBV7-2; J gene: TRBJ1-1; D gene: -; clone size: -; CDR3 DNA: TGTGCCAGCAGCTTCCAGGGCGCGATGAACACTGAAGCTTTCTTT; CDR3 protein: CASSFQGAMNTEAFF
V gene: TRBV27; J gene: TRBJ1-2; D gene: TRBD1; clone size: -; CDR3 DNA: TGTGCCAGCAGTTTCAGGGGGCTGGGTGGCTACACCTTC; CDR3 protein: CASSFRGLGGYTF
V gene: TRBV5-4; J gene: TRBJ1-2; D gene: -; clone size: few; CDR3 DNA: TGTGCCAGCAGCCAGATTCTCGGTAATTATGGCTACACCTTC; CDR3 protein: CASSQILGNYGYTF
V gene: TRBV27; J gene: TRBJ1-2; D gene: TRBD1; clone size: -; CDR3 DNA: TGTGCCAGCAGCCTGACAGGGAACTATGGCTACACCTTC; CDR3 protein: CASSLTGNYGYTF
V gene: TRBV7-3; J gene: TRBJ2-3; D gene: -; clone size: -; CDR3 DNA: TGTGCCAGCAGCCCCGGACCCGATACGCAGTATTTT; CDR3 protein: CASSPGPDTQYF
V gene: TRBV19; J gene: TRBJ1-5; D gene: -; clone size: once; CDR3 DNA: TGTGCCAGTAGTGGGGAGTTTTATAGCAATCAGCCCCAGCATTTT; CDR3 protein: CASSGEFYSNQPQHF
V gene: TRBV7-2; J gene: TRBJ2-3; D gene: -; clone size: -; CDR3 DNA: TGTGCCAGCAGCTCACCCGGGGATACGCAGTATTTT; CDR3 protein: CASSSPGDTQYF
V gene: TRBV13; J gene: TRBJ2-1; D gene: TRBD1; clone size: -; CDR3 DNA: TGTGCCAGCAGCTTTCTGACAGGGCAGGGTGAGCAGTTCTTC; CDR3 protein: CASSFLTGQGEQFF
V gene: TRBV7-2; J gene: TRBJ1-5; D gene: -; clone size: -; CDR3 DNA: TGTGCCAGCAGCTTAGCGATAGGGGATCAGCCCCAGCATTTT; CDR3 protein: CASSLAIGDQPQHF
V gene: TRBV28; J gene: TRBJ2-7; D gene: TRBD2; clone size: -; CDR3 DNA: TGTGCCAGCAGTTTTCGGGGGGAGCTGAAATACGAGCAGTACTTC; CDR3 protein: CASSFRGELKYEQYF
V gene: TRBV5-1; J gene: TRBJ2-2; D gene: -; clone size: -; CDR3 DNA: TGCGCCAGCAGCTCCAACAGAGCAGACACCGGGGAGCTGTTTTTT; CDR3 protein: CASSSNRADTGELFF
V gene: TRBV27; J gene: TRBJ1-3; D gene: -; clone size: -; CDR3 DNA: TGTGCCAGCAGTTCCGGGTACGGAAACACCATATATTTT; CDR3 protein: CASSSGYGNTIYF
V gene: TRBV7-2; J gene: TRBJ2-5; D gene: -; clone size: -; CDR3 DNA: TGTGCCAGCAGCCCGGACGTACAAGAGACCCAGTACTTC; CDR3 protein: CASSPDVQETQYF
V gene: TRBV7-9; J gene: TRBJ2-7; D gene: TRBD1; clone size: few; CDR3 DNA: TGTGCCAGCAGCTGGAACCAAAGGACAGGGGCCGAGGGGGACGAGCAGTACTTC; CDR3 protein: CASSWNQRTGAEGDEQYF
V gene: TRBV19; J gene: TRBJ1-2; D gene: -; clone size: -; CDR3 DNA: TGTGCCAGTAGTATAGGGGGCGGCCTCTATGGCTACACCTTC; CDR3 protein: CASSIGGGLYGYTF
V gene: TRBV28; J gene: TRBJ1-5; D gene: -; clone size: -; CDR3 DNA: TGTGCCAGCAGTTTCCAGGGGCAGGGGAATCAGCCCCAGCATTTT; CDR3 protein: CASSFQGQGNQPQHF
V gene: TRBV7-6; J gene: TRBJ2-2; D gene: -; clone size: -; CDR3 DNA: TGTGCCAGCAGCTTGGCGGGGTCCGGGGAGCTGTTTTTT; CDR3 protein: CASSLAGSGELFF
V gene: TRBV4-1; J gene: TRBJ2-1; D gene: -; clone size: -; CDR3 DNA: TGCGCCAGCAGCCATGACCGCCTTCGTAGAACAGTTGGGTACAATGAGCAGTTCTTC; CDR3 protein: CASSHDRLRRTVGYNEQFF
V gene: TRBV5-5; J gene: TRBJ2-7; D gene: -; clone size: -; CDR3 DNA: TGTGCCAGCAGCTTGTACAGCTCCTACGAGCAGTACTTC; CDR3 protein: CASSLYSSYEQYF
V gene: TRBV7-6; J gene: TRBJ1-2; D gene: TRBD1; clone size: -; CDR3 DNA: TGTGCCAGCAACTCGGGACAGGGGGCCCCCTATGGCTACACCTTC; CDR3 protein: CASNSGQGAPYGYTF
V gene: TRBV5-5; J gene: TRBJ2-2; D gene: -; clone size: -; CDR3 DNA: TGTGCCAGCAGCTTGGCCGGGCTAAACACCGGGGAGCTGTTTTTT; CDR3 protein: CASSLAGLNTGELFF
V gene: TRBV6-9; J gene: TRBJ1-3; D gene: -; clone size: -; CDR3 DNA: TGTGCCAGCCTCAGACCGAGGGACACGAGCTCTGGAAACACCATATATTTT; CDR3 protein: CASLRPRDTSSGNTIYF
V gene: TRBV6-5; J gene: TRBJ2-2; D gene: -; clone size: -; CDR3 DNA: TGTGCCAGCAGCCCACCGGTTACCGGGGAGCTGTTTTTT; CDR3 protein: CASSPPVTGELFF
V gene: TRBV28; J gene: TRBJ1-3; D gene: -; clone size: few; CDR3 DNA: TGTGCCAGCAGTTTATCGGGACATCACTCTGGAAACACCATATATTTT; CDR3 protein: CASSLSGHHSGNTIYF
V gene: TRBV11-2; J gene: TRBJ1-2; D gene: TRBD1; clone size: -; CDR3 DNA: TGTGCCAGCAGCTTAGATCTAGTGACAGGGGTTGGCTACACCTTC; CDR3 protein: CASSLDLVTGVGYTF
V gene: TRBV5-1; J gene: TRBJ2-1; D gene: -; clone size: -; CDR3 DNA: TGCGCCAGCAGCTTGGAGGCCTCTGCGGAGTTCTTC; CDR3 protein: CASSLEASAEFF
V gene: TRBV2; J gene: TRBJ1-2; D gene: -; clone size: -; CDR3 DNA: TGTGCCAGCCAGGAGGGATCCGTGGGGGGCTACACCTTC; CDR3 protein: CASQEGSVGGYTF
V gene: TRBV27; J gene: TRBJ2-2; D gene: TRBD1; clone size: -; CDR3 DNA: TGTGCCAGCGCGGACAGGGGAACCACCGGGGAGCTGTTTTTT; CDR3 protein: CASADRGTTGELFF
V gene: TRBV10-3; J gene: TRBJ2-3; D gene: TRBD2; clone size: -; CDR3 DNA: TGTGCCATCAGTGTAGCGGGGTCTAGCACAGATACGCAGTATTTT; CDR3 protein: CAISVAGSSTDTQYF
V gene: TRBV29-1; J gene: TRBJ2-2; D gene: -; clone size: -; CDR3 DNA: TGCAGCGGGGGTTCGGGTAGCGCCGGGGAGCTGTTTTTT; CDR3 protein: CSGGSGSAGELFF
V gene: TRBV29-1; J gene: TRBJ1-2; D gene: TRBD1; clone size: -; CDR3 DNA: TGCAGCGTTGCTACTGGGAACAGGGGCTATGGCTACACCTTC; CDR3 protein: CSVATGNRGYGYTF
V gene: TRBV5-1; J gene: TRBJ2-1; D gene: TRBD1; clone size: -; CDR3 DNA: TGCGCCAGCAGCTCCTCACCGGTGGGACAGGGCGACAATGAGCAGTTCTTC; CDR3 protein: CASSSSPVGQGDNEQFF
V gene: TRBV18; J gene: TRBJ2-7; D gene: -; clone size: -; CDR3 DNA: TGTGCCAGCTCACCACGGACAGAAGTAGCTACGAAGCAGTACTTC; CDR3 protein: CASSPRTEVATKQYF
V gene: TRBV28; J gene: TRBJ2-2; D gene: -; clone size: -; CDR3 DNA: TGTGCCAGCAGCGCAGCCCAAACCCCGGGGGAGCTGTTTTTT; CDR3 protein: CASSAAQTPGELFF
V gene: TRBV18; J gene: TRBJ2-1; D gene: TRBD2; clone size: -; CDR3 DNA: TGTGCCAGCTCACCTTCGATAGCGGGTTACAATGAGCAGTTCTTC; CDR3 protein: CASSPSIAGYNEQFF
V gene: TRBV28; J gene: TRBJ1-5; D gene: -; clone size: -; CDR3 DNA: TGTGCCAGCAGTTTTGGGACCCTACTTGGTTTT; CDR3 protein: CASSFGTLLGF
V gene: TRBV4-2; J gene: TRBJ1-2; D gene: -; clone size: -; CDR3 DNA: TGTGCCAGCAGCCGCGAGTCAGGGATCTATGGCTACACCTTC; CDR3 protein: CASSRESGIYGYTF
V gene: TRBV11-2; J gene: TRBJ2-3; D gene: -; clone size: -; CDR3 DNA: TGTGCCAGCAGCCGTCAACTAGCTTTGGATACGCAGTATTTT; CDR3 protein: CASSRQLALDTQYF
V gene: TRBV9; J gene: TRBJ2-7; D gene: -; clone size: -; CDR3 DNA: TGTGCCAGCAGCGTAGGAATTGGGGGTATCGAGCAGTACTTC; CDR3 protein: CASSVGIGGIEQYF
V gene: TRBV27; J gene: TRBJ2-2; D gene: TRBD2; clone size: -; CDR3 DNA: TGTGCCAGCAGTCCGCCCGGTTTAGCGGGAACCGGGGAGCTGTTTTTT; CDR3 protein: CASSPPGLAGTGELFF
V gene: TRBV18; J gene: TRBJ1-3; D gene: -; clone size: -; CDR3 DNA: TGTGCCAGCTCAGAAGACAGTCCCGGAAACACCATATATTTT; CDR3 protein: CASSEDSPGNTIYF
V gene: TRBV6-5; J gene: TRBJ2-5; D gene: -; clone size: -; CDR3 DNA: TGTGCCAGCAGTACCCAAGAGACCCAGTACTTC; CDR3 protein: CASSTQETQYF
V gene: TRBV28; J gene: TRBJ1-4; D gene: -; clone size: -; CDR3 DNA: TGTGCCAGCAGTTCACCGGGACAAATGAATGAAAAACTGTTTTTT; CDR3 protein: CASSSPGQMNEKLFF